The rows below give T cell receptor beta chains drawn from one sample of a study of blood T cell repertoires in COVID-19. Sequencing was performed with immunoSEQ multiplex PCR; in TCRdb, only in-frame clones are kept and a portion is missing. There are 310,000 or so clones in the sample; 85% to 90% occur only once, and approximately 4% lies in the top ten. Sequenced material: peripheral blood. These receptors were taken from a woman aged 50 to 65 with active or convalescent COVID-19. Each CDR3 is given with its conserved first and last residue. A D gene is named only where the DNA matches it firmly. The size entry is marked missing in some rows and otherwise reads once, few, many or a size class.

size: .
J: TRBJ2-5
D: .
V: TRBV2
DNA: TGTGCCAGCAGTGATAGGCGGGTGCAAGAGACCCAGTACTTC
CDR3: CASSDRRVQETQYF

size: .
J: TRBJ2-7
D: TRBD2
V: TRBV3-1/TRBV3-2
DNA: TGTGCCAGCAGCCCCTCCCCACTAGCGGGACGTTCCTACGAGCAGTACTTC
CDR3: CASSPSPLAGRSYEQYF

size: .
J: TRBJ1-5
D: TRBD1
V: TRBV10-3
DNA: TGTGCCTCGGGACAGGGGGCGGGTAGCAATCAGCCCCAGCATTTT
CDR3: CASGQGAGSNQPQHF

size: .
J: TRBJ2-3
D: .
V: TRBV5-1
DNA: TGCGCCAGCAGCTTTTTACAGGGACCCACAGATACGCAGTATTTT
CDR3: CASSFLQGPTDTQYF

size: .
J: TRBJ2-1
D: TRBD2
V: TRBV28
DNA: TGTGCCAGCAGGCGGGAGCGGGAGCAGTTCTTC
CDR3: CASRREREQFF

size: .
J: TRBJ2-5
D: .
V: TRBV11-3
DNA: TGTGCCAGCAGCTCGCACATCATATTTCAAGAGACCCAGTACTTC
CDR3: CASSSHIIFQETQYF

size: few
J: TRBJ1-1
D: .
V: TRBV30
DNA: TGTGCCTGGAGTGGGCAGGGCCACACTGAAGCTTTCTTT
CDR3: CAWSGQGHTEAFF

size: .
J: TRBJ2-6
D: .
V: TRBV10-3
DNA: TGTGCCATCCGGGGAGTCTCCAACCTCTCCGGGGCCAACGTCCTGACTTTC
CDR3: CAIRGVSNLSGANVLTF

size: .
J: TRBJ2-1
D: .
V: TRBV11-2
DNA: TGTGCCAGCAGCCGCGGGATCTCCTACAATGAGCAGTTCTTC
CDR3: CASSRGISYNEQFF

size: .
J: TRBJ2-1
D: TRBD1
V: TRBV6-5
DNA: TGTGCCAGCAAATCGGGGACAGGGGTATGGAATGAGCAGTTCTTC
CDR3: CASKSGTGVWNEQFF

size: few
J: TRBJ1-6
D: .
V: TRBV14
DNA: TGTGCCAGCAGCCCTCCTGGGGTTGGGGCGGATTCACCCCTCCACTTT
CDR3: CASSPPGVGADSPLHF

size: .
J: TRBJ2-1
D: TRBD2
V: TRBV4-1
DNA: TGCGCCAGCAGCCAAGAACTACTAGCGGGAGTGAATGAGCAGTTCTTC
CDR3: CASSQELLAGVNEQFF

size: .
J: TRBJ1-3
D: .
V: TRBV28
DNA: TGTGCCAGCAGTTTATCTACAGGGCTAGGAAACACCATATATTTT
CDR3: CASSLSTGLGNTIYF

size: .
J: TRBJ2-7
D: TRBD1
V: TRBV2
DNA: TGTGCCAGCAGGAAGACAGGGGACTCCTACGAGCAGTACTTC
CDR3: CASRKTGDSYEQYF

size: once
J: TRBJ1-1
D: TRBD1
V: TRBV5-4
DNA: TGTGCCAGCAGCCGAGGACAGGGCGGGCTCAAGGGCACTGAAGCTTTCTTT
CDR3: CASSRGQGGLKGTEAFF

size: .
J: TRBJ2-7
D: .
V: TRBV29-1
DNA: TGCAGCGTTGAGGGACAAAACTACGAGCAGTACTTC
CDR3: CSVEGQNYEQYF

size: .
J: TRBJ2-1
D: .
V: TRBV10-3
DNA: TGTGCCATCAGTGAGTCGACTCAATACAATGAGCAGTTCTTC
CDR3: CAISESTQYNEQFF

size: .
J: TRBJ1-4
D: TRBD1
V: TRBV5-1
DNA: TGCGCCAGCAGCCAGGGACAGCCTAATGAAAAACTGTTTTTT
CDR3: CASSQGQPNEKLFF

size: few
J: TRBJ1-6
D: .
V: TRBV10-3
DNA: TGTGCCATCACAGGGCAGGATAATTCACCCCTCCACTTT
CDR3: CAITGQDNSPLHF

size: .
J: TRBJ1-4
D: TRBD1
V: TRBV5-4
DNA: TGTGCCAGCAGCACTCGGGACAGGGCTAGCGAAAAACTGTTTTTT
CDR3: CASSTRDRASEKLFF

size: .
J: TRBJ1-1
D: .
V: TRBV9
DNA: TGTGCCAGCAGCGTATTCGGGGAAGGGACTGAAGCTTTCTTT
CDR3: CASSVFGEGTEAFF

size: .
J: TRBJ2-7
D: .
V: TRBV21-1
DNA: TGTGCCAGCAGCAACAGGACCTACGAGCAGTACTTC
CDR3: CASSNRTYEQYF

size: many
J: TRBJ2-4
D: .
V: TRBV7-2
DNA: TGTGCCAGCAGCTCAACCGGGGGCATTCAGTACTTC
CDR3: CASSSTGGIQYF

size: .
J: TRBJ1-1
D: .
V: TRBV4-1
DNA: TGCGCCAGCAGCCAAGATCCAGGGGTGATGACTGAAGCTTTCTTT
CDR3: CASSQDPGVMTEAFF

size: once
J: TRBJ1-5
D: TRBD1
V: TRBV28
DNA: TGTGCCAGCAGGCTCGACAGGGGGGCTCAGCCCCAGCATTTT
CDR3: CASRLDRGAQPQHF

size: once
J: TRBJ2-7
D: .
V: TRBV9
DNA: TGTGCCAGCAGCCCAGATGAGAGGAGGGACTCCCACGAGCAGTACTTC
CDR3: CASSPDERRDSHEQYF

size: .
J: TRBJ1-2
D: TRBD1
V: TRBV15
DNA: TGTGCCACCAGCTCCCGGGACAGGGGTAACTATGGCTACACCTTC
CDR3: CATSSRDRGNYGYTF

size: once
J: TRBJ2-1
D: TRBD2
V: TRBV18
DNA: TGTGCCAGCTCAAAGACTAGCGGGCGATACAATGAGCAGTTCTTC
CDR3: CASSKTSGRYNEQFF

size: .
J: TRBJ2-7
D: TRBD2
V: TRBV4-1
DNA: TGCGCCAGCAGCCAGTCACCGGGACTAGCGGGGCGGGAGCAGTACTTC
CDR3: CASSQSPGLAGREQYF

size: .
J: TRBJ2-3
D: TRBD2
V: TRBV7-2
DNA: TGTGCCAGCAGCGTCGGAATTAGCGGGGGGGGAGATACGCAGTATTTT
CDR3: CASSVGISGGGDTQYF

size: .
J: TRBJ2-1
D: .
V: TRBV6-2/TRBV6-3
DNA: TGTGCCAGCAGTTCCCTGAGGGGGAATGAGCAGTTCTTC
CDR3: CASSSLRGNEQFF

size: .
J: TRBJ2-3
D: .
V: TRBV27
DNA: TGTGCCAGCAGTCTCGGGACAACTAGCACAGATACGCAGTATTTT
CDR3: CASSLGTTSTDTQYF

size: .
J: TRBJ1-1
D: .
V: TRBV6-5
DNA: TGTGCCACCTATCCTGGGGGCAGCACTGAAGCTTTCTTT
CDR3: CATYPGGSTEAFF

size: once
J: TRBJ2-1
D: .
V: TRBV2
DNA: TGTGCCAGCCAGACAGTTTCCCAAGTCGATGAGCAGTTCTTC
CDR3: CASQTVSQVDEQFF

size: .
J: TRBJ1-3
D: .
V: TRBV3-1/TRBV3-2
DNA: TGTGCCAGCAGCCAAAGAGGGCGCTCTGGAAACACCATATATTTT
CDR3: CASSQRGRSGNTIYF

size: .
J: TRBJ2-2
D: TRBD1
V: TRBV7-6
DNA: TGTGCCAGCAGCCCGACAGGGGGCTTCACCGGGGAGCTGTTTTTT
CDR3: CASSPTGGFTGELFF

size: .
J: TRBJ2-5
D: TRBD2
V: TRBV24-1
DNA: TGTGCCACCAGCCTCGGGAGGGCCAGTGAGACCCAGTACTTC
CDR3: CATSLGRASETQYF

size: .
J: TRBJ2-1
D: TRBD2
V: TRBV7-9
DNA: TGTGCCAGCAGCAATCCGACTAGCGGGGGCACCTACAATGAGCAGTTCTTC
CDR3: CASSNPTSGGTYNEQFF

size: few
J: TRBJ1-2
D: TRBD1
V: TRBV23-1
DNA: TGCGCCTTATGCCGGGACAGGGGTTATTTCGGGGTCTATGGCTACACCTTC
CDR3: CALCRDRGYFGVYGYTF

size: .
J: TRBJ1-2
D: TRBD1
V: TRBV28
DNA: TGTGCCAGCAGTGCCGGACAGGGGGGAGGCTACACCTTC
CDR3: CASSAGQGGGYTF

size: .
J: TRBJ1-5
D: .
V: TRBV24-1
DNA: TGTGCCACCAGTGATCTACCCGACAGGCGCTATGACAGAAATTACCAGCCCCAGCATTTT
CDR3: CATSDLPDRRYDRNYQPQHF

size: .
J: TRBJ1-2
D: TRBD1
V: TRBV19
DNA: TGTGCCAGTAGTGCAGGGGGGACGTATGGCTACACCTTC
CDR3: CASSAGGTYGYTF

size: .
J: TRBJ2-1
D: TRBD1
V: TRBV19
DNA: TGTGCCAGTAGTCCGGGAACAGGGGCTTCCTACAATGAGCAGTTCTTC
CDR3: CASSPGTGASYNEQFF

size: .
J: TRBJ2-5
D: TRBD1
V: TRBV7-9
DNA: TGTGCCAGCAGCAGGGGGCCTCAAGAGACCCAGTACTTC
CDR3: CASSRGPQETQYF

size: .
J: TRBJ1-5
D: .
V: TRBV15
DNA: TGTGCCACCAGCAGAGGACAGGTTGCGGGTCAGCCCCAGCATTTT
CDR3: CATSRGQVAGQPQHF

size: once
J: TRBJ1-2
D: TRBD1
V: TRBV5-1
DNA: TGCGCCAGCAGCCCGGGGGACAGTTATGGCTACACCTTC
CDR3: CASSPGDSYGYTF

size: .
J: TRBJ2-3
D: .
V: TRBV9
DNA: TGTGCCAGCAGCGTAGGAACTACCACAGATACGCAGTATTTT
CDR3: CASSVGTTTDTQYF

size: .
J: TRBJ2-2
D: .
V: TRBV9
DNA: TGTGCCAGCAGGAGGGACATTTCGAACACCGGGGAGCTGTTTTTT
CDR3: CASRRDISNTGELFF

size: .
J: TRBJ2-7
D: .
V: TRBV29-1
DNA: TGCAGCGTTGTGGGGGCAGGGTACGAGCAGTACTTC
CDR3: CSVVGAGYEQYF

size: .
J: TRBJ2-2
D: TRBD2
V: TRBV29-1
DNA: TGCAGCGTTGCCGGGCTAGCGGGATGGGGCACCGGGGAGCTGTTTTTT
CDR3: CSVAGLAGWGTGELFF

size: .
J: TRBJ1-6
D: TRBD1
V: TRBV3-1/TRBV3-2
DNA: TGTGCCAGCAGCCGCTTCCCGGACAGGGACTCACCCCTCCACTTT
CDR3: CASSRFPDRDSPLHF

size: few
J: TRBJ2-2
D: TRBD1
V: TRBV6-1
DNA: TGTGCCAGCAGTGACGGACAGGGTGGCGGGGAGCTGTTTTTT
CDR3: CASSDGQGGGELFF

size: .
J: TRBJ2-7
D: TRBD1
V: TRBV6-6
DNA: TGTGCCAGCAGCAGAAGGACAGGGGACTCCTACGAGCAGTACTTC
CDR3: CASSRRTGDSYEQYF

size: .
J: TRBJ2-7
D: TRBD1
V: TRBV28
DNA: TGTGCCAGCAGTTCTCAACAGGGGTCAGAGGGGGACGAGCAGTACTTC
CDR3: CASSSQQGSEGDEQYF

size: .
J: TRBJ1-1
D: .
V: TRBV11-2
DNA: TGTGCCAGCAGCCGTTACACTGAAGCTTTCTTT
CDR3: CASSRYTEAFF

size: .
J: TRBJ2-2
D: TRBD2
V: TRBV10-3
DNA: TGTGCCACCAGCACGGGACTAGAGAACACCGGGGAGCTGTTTTTT
CDR3: CATSTGLENTGELFF

size: .
J: TRBJ2-1
D: TRBD2
V: TRBV5-1
DNA: TGCGCCAGCAGCTTGTTAGTGGGAGGGATAAACAATGAGCAGTTCTTC
CDR3: CASSLLVGGINNEQFF

size: .
J: TRBJ2-7
D: .
V: TRBV6-2/TRBV6-3
DNA: TGTGCCAGCAGCCATTACTCCTACTTTACGGGGGACGAGCAGTACTTC
CDR3: CASSHYSYFTGDEQYF

size: once
J: TRBJ1-5
D: TRBD1
V: TRBV7-8
DNA: TGTGCCAGCAGCATCCGGCCAGGGGGTGTAAATCAGCCCCAGCATTTT
CDR3: CASSIRPGGVNQPQHF

size: .
J: TRBJ2-2
D: TRBD1
V: TRBV7-9
DNA: TGTGCCAGTGCCGGGACAGGGTTTGCGGGGGAGCTGTTTTTT
CDR3: CASAGTGFAGELFF